This T cell receptor (beta chain) emerged from a study of identical twins. Using its own MiXCR run on the 5' RACE reads, TCRdb lists one record per CDR3 protein. The sample gives around 450,000 distinct CDR3 sequences, 11% to 15% of which show up once; about 0.53% is in the top ten. The V and J ends lost 6 bases and 0 bases, in that order; junction bases with no gene match: 7. The CDR3 spans 15 residues. The V gene's germline CDR1 is MDHEN and CDR2 SYDVKM. The sample holds a few counts of this clonotype. These data were also filed under a second study, of yellow fever vaccine responses in identical twins.

This TCR derives from a young woman in good health. This chain links TRBV28 with TRBJ1-1; 7 nucleotides match TRBD1. The sequenced sample was CD4+ T cells sorted from blood. CDR3 loop: CASSPTGTVNTEAFF. The CDR3 coding sequence is TGTGCCAGCAGCCCTACCGGGACAGTGAACACTGAAGCTTTCTTT.